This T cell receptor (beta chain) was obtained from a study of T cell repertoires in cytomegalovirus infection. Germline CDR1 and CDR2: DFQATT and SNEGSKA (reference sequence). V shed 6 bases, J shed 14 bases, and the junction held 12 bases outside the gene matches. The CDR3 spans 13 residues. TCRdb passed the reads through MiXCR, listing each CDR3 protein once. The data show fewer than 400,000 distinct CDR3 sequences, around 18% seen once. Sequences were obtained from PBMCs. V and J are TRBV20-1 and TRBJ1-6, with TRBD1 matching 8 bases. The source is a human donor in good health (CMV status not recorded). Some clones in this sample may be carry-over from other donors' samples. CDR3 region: CSASDRDPSTLHF. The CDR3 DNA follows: TGCAGTGCGTCGGACAGGGATCCCTCAACCCTCCACTTT.